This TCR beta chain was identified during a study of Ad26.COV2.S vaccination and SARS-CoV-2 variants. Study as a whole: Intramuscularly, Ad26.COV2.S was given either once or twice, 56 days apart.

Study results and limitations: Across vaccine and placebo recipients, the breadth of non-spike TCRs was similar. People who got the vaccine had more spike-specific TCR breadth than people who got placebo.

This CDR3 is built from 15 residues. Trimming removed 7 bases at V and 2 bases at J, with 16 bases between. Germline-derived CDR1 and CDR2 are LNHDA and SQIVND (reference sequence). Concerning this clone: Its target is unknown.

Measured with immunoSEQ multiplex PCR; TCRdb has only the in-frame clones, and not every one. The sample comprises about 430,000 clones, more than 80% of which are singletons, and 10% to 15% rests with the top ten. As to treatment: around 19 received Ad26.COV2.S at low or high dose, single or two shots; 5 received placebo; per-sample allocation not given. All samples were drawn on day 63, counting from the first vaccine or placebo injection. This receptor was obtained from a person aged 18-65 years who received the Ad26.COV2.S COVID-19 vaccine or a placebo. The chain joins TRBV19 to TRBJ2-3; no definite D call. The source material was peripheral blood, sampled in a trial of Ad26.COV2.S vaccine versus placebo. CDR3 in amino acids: CASKPSQVNTDTQYF. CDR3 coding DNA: TGTGCCAGTAAACCGTCCCAAGTCAACACAGATACGCAGTATTTT.